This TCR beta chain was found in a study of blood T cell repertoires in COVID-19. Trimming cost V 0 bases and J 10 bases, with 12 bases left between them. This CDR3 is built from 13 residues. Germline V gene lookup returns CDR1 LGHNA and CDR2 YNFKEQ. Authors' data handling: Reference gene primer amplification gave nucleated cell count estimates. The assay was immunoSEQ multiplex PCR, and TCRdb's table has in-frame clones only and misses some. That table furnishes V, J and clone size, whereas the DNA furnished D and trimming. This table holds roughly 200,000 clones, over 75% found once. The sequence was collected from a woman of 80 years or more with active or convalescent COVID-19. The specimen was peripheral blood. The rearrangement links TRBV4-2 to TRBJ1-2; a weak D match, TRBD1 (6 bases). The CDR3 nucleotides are TGTGCCAGCAGCCAAGAGGCAGGGGTTTACTACACCTTC. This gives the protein CASSQEAGVYYTF.